This T cell receptor beta chain was obtained from a study of shared clonotypes between healthy human individuals. This clone was counted once. Donors were healthy HIV-negative adults without recently reported acute infections or vaccinations. Measured with immunoSEQ multiplex PCR; TCRdb has only the in-frame clones, and not every one. The sample gives a few million clones, about 92% of which show up once; about 0.41% is in the top ten. The sample comprised naive CD4+ T cells from PBMCs. Subset specified: CD45RA+ positively selected. The TCR originated in a man aged 18 to 30 in good health. Some clones in this sample may be carry-over from other donors' samples.

CDR3 nucleotides: TGTGCCAGCAGTTTAACCCCCCGGGCGGAGGGAGGGCAGCCCCAGCATTTT. Protein: CASSLTPRAEGGQPQHF. The rearrangement uses TRBV28 and TRBJ1-5; D uncertain. The germline V gene encodes CDR1 MDHEN and CDR2 SYDVKM. Between the trimmed V and J ends, which lost 2 bases and 7 bases, there was a span of 21 bases. The CDR3 is 17 residues long. The variable domain in full, completed from reference TRBV28 and TRBJ1-5, reads DVKVTQSSRYLVKRTGEKVFLECVQDMDHENMFWYRQDPGLGLRLIYFSYDVKMKEKGDIPEGYSVSREKKERFSLILESASTNQTSMYLCASSLTPRAEGGQPQHFGDGTRLSIL.